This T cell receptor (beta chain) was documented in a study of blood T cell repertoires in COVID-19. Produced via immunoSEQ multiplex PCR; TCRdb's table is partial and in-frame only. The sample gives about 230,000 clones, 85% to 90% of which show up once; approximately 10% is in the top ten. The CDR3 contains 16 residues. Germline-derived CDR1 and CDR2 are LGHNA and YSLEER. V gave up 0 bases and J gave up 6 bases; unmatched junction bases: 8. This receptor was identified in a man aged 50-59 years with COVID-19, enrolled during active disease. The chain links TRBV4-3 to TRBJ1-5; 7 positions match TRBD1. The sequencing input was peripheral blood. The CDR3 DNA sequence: TGCGCCAGCAGCCAAGAGGAGACAGGGATAATTCAGCCCCAGCATTTT. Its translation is CASSQEETGIIQPQHF.